The 19 T cell receptor beta chains presented below share a single source sample, sequenced in a study of blood T cell repertoires in COVID-19. The data were produced by immunoSEQ multiplex PCR, yet TCRdb's version contains in-frame clones alone and is incomplete. Among 110,000 to 150,000 clones, 85% to 90% were seen once, and the ten largest hold 2.5% to 3.5%. Source material: peripheral blood. The receptors were gathered from a woman in her sixties with active COVID-19.

The V gene is TRBV3-1 (or the pseudogene TRBV3-2), the J gene TRBJ1-1; TRBD1 agrees at 7 bases. The CDR3 has 15 residues. Germline CDR1 reads LGHDT; CDR2 reads YNNKEL (reference sequence). The V gene end was trimmed by 3 bases and the J gene end by 4 bases; junction bases not matched to a gene: 8. The CDR3, as DNA: TGTGCCAGCAGCCACTTAACAGGGGCGGGCACTGAAGCTTTCTTT. Translating gives CASSHLTGAGTEAFF.

This chain uses TRBV30 with TRBJ2-5, with 7 bases lining up with TRBD1. Per the germline V gene, CDR1 is GTSNPN and CDR2 is SVGIG (reference sequence). The CDR3 contains 16 residues. V gave up 1 base and J gave up 4 bases; unmatched junction bases: 12. As DNA, the CDR3 is TGTGCCTGGAGTGAGAGGACAGGCCACCCCAGAGAGACCCAGTACTTC. This codes for CAWSERTGHPRETQYF.

This CDR3 is CASSLGAGGSGTYGQYF. As DNA, the CDR3 is TGTGCCAGCAGCTTAGGGGCGGGAGGTAGCGGGACCTACGGACAGTACTTC. This chain links TRBV7-9 with TRBJ2-7; TRBD2 agrees at 8 bases. V was clipped by 1 base and J by 10 bases; unmatched bases: 18. Germline CDR1 is SEHNR and CDR2 is FQNEAQ (reference sequence). There are 17 residues in the CDR3.

This chain uses TRBV28 with TRBJ1-2, with 8 bases aligning to TRBD1. V was pared by 1 base and J by 7 bases, with 2 bases of the junction left unmatched. CDR3 length: 13 residues. Germline values: CDR1 MDHEN, CDR2 SYDVKM. DNA of the CDR3: TGTGCCAGCAGTTTATCCAGGGGGCTTGGCTACACCTTC. Protein product: CASSLSRGLGYTF.

V usage is TRBV28 and J usage is TRBJ2-5; TRBD2 might be the D (6 bases). The CDR3 spans 14 residues. Germline values: CDR1 MDHEN, CDR2 SYDVKM. Deletions cut 4 bases from V and 5 bases from J, with 14 bases between. Here the CDR3 DNA reads TGTGCCAGCAGTTCGACTAGAAGCGGCGAGACCCAGTACTTC. It yields the protein CASSSTRSGETQYF.

The DNA of the CDR3 is TGTGCCAGCAGTTTGACAGGGGGATCCTACGAGCAGTACTTC. Protein product: CASSLTGGSYEQYF. The gene calls are TRBV28 and TRBJ2-7, with TRBD1 matching over 9 bases. Germline CDR1 MDHEN, CDR2 SYDVKM. The CDR3 extends over 14 amino acids. The trim removed 3 bases at V and 1 base at J, leaving 1 base unmatched.

CDR3 in amino acids: CASSPRTSRTRTDTQYF. CDR3 in DNA: TGTGCCAGCAGCCCCCGGACTAGTCGAACCCGCACAGATACGCAGTATTTT. The gene calls are TRBV13 and TRBJ2-3; TRBD2 matches at 7 bases. J was trimmed by 1 base and V by 5 bases; bases with no gene match: 12. The CDR3 spans 17 residues. Germline CDR1 and CDR2: PRHDT and FYEKMQ (reference sequence).

The rearrangement joins TRBV4-3 to TRBJ1-1; D might be TRBD1 (6 bases). The CDR3 has 14 amino acids. Trimming left V 4 bases short and J 0 bases short, with 9 bases between. Germline CDR1 and CDR2: LGHNA and YSLEER. The CDR3 is CASSLTGMNTEAFF. CDR3 bases: TGCGCCAGCAGCCTGACAGGTATGAACACTGAAGCTTTCTTT.

This clone was picked up a small number of times. The chain recombines TRBV19 with TRBJ1-1, with TRBD1 as a possible D gene (6 bases). Trimming stripped 7 bases from V and 1 base from J, with 13 bases between. Per germline, CDR1 LNHDA and CDR2 SQIVND (reference sequence). The CDR3 extends over 14 amino acids. The CDR3 DNA reads as TGTGCCAGTAAGGAACAGGGATCGAACACTGAAGCTTTCTTT. Translation gives CASKEQGSNTEAFF.

The chain combines TRBV7-3 with TRBJ2-5, with D unclear. The germline V gene has CDR1 SGHTA and CDR2 FQGTGA. V lost 0 bases and J lost 4, with 15 bases in between. The CDR3 is 16 residues long. As DNA, the CDR3 is TGTGCCAGCAGCTTAACGGGTCGGGTATCAAGAGAGACCCAGTACTTC. This translates into CASSLTGRVSRETQYF.

The rearrangement links TRBV19 to TRBJ2-1; 12 nucleotides agree with TRBD2. This CDR3 spans 18 amino acids. The V and J ends lost 3 bases and 3 bases, in that order; junction bases with no gene match: 9. Germline CDR1 and CDR2: LNHDA and SQIVND (reference sequence). CDR3 DNA: TGTGCCAGTAGTATCCCCTCCCCTAGCGGGAGGGGCTACAATGAGCAGTTCTTC. As protein: CASSIPSPSGRGYNEQFF.

Comment on this clone: Other DNA sequences of this sample code for an identical CDR3. The chain carries TRBV6-2 or TRBV6-3 and TRBJ1-2, with 10 bases fitting TRBD1. This CDR3 region has 16 residues. After removal of 4 bases from V and 3 bases from J, the junction contained 8 bases not matched to a gene. Per germline, CDR1 MNHEY and CDR2 SVGEGT. This CDR3 reads CASSSPRDRGDYGYTF. The DNA of the CDR3 is TGTGCCAGCAGTTCCCCTCGGGACAGGGGAGACTATGGCTACACCTTC.

This clone was detected once. This chain uses TRBV12-5 with TRBJ2-1, with 9 bases that match TRBD2. The CDR3 totals 17 residues. V trimming: 0 bases; J trimming: 1 base; junction bases outside the gene matches: 4. Germline CDR1 is LGHNT and CDR2 is FRNRAP. The CDR3 loop is CASGLVVREGSYNEQFF. CDR3 DNA: TGTGCTAGTGGTTTGGTAGTGCGGGAGGGGTCCTACAATGAGCAGTTCTTC. Using reference TRBV12-5 and TRBJ2-1 for the parts outside the CDR3, the full variable domain is DARVTQTPRHKVTEMGQEVTMRCQPILGHNTVFWYRQTMMQGLELLAYFRNRAPLDDSGMPKDRFSAEMPDATLATLKIQPSEPRDSAVYFCASGLVVREGSYNEQFFGPGTRLTVL.

Notes on this clone: One junction end does not reproduce the germline sequence, and a read error may be involved. This sample also contains other DNA sequences that code for the same CDR3. The chain joins TRBV28 to TRBJ2-1, with 7 bases matching TRBD2. CDR3 length equals 16 residues. The germline gives CDR1 MDHEN, CDR2 SYDVKM. As DNA, the CDR3 is TGCGCCAGCAGCCTAGCGACTAGCTACTCCTACAATGAGCAGTTCTTC. Its translation: CASSLATSYSYNEQFF.

The rearrangement uses TRBV27 and TRBJ2-7; 13 nucleotides align to TRBD2. The J segment lost 3 bases and the V segment lost 2 bases, leaving 1 base of the junction unmatched. Germline V CDR1 and CDR2: MNHEY, SMNVEV (reference sequence). The CDR3 sequence is 15 residues long. Here the CDR3 reads CASSLGTSGNYEQYF. CDR3 nucleotides: TGTGCCAGCAGTTTAGGGACTAGCGGGAACTACGAGCAGTACTTC.

The J gene is TRBJ2-7, the V gene TRBV7-2; D uncertain. Trimming cost V 4 bases and J 6 bases, with 7 bases left between them. Germline CDR1 is SGHTA and CDR2 is FQGNSA. The CDR3 is 11 residues long. For the CDR3, the DNA is TGTGCCAGCAGCTCCGTCTTCGAGCAGTACTTC. Its protein product is CASSSVFEQYF.

The chain uses TRBV21-1 and TRBJ2-7; the DNA was not used to check the table's D call, TRBD2. TRBV21-1 is reported as a pseudogene. The CDR3 spans 16 residues. The CDR3 nucleotides read TGTGCCAGCAGGCTCCTTCTAGCGGGAGATCCCTACGAGCAGTACTTC. Translating gives CASRLLLAGDPYEQYF.

The rearrangement joins TRBV7-8 to TRBJ1-6; D gene unclear. CDR3 size: 16 residues. CDR1 is SGHVS and CDR2 is FQNEAQ in the germline V gene. The V end was cut by 2 bases, the J end by 0 bases, with 8 bases between. CDR3 coding DNA: TGTGCCAGCAGCTTACTAATAAGCTCCTATAATTCACCCCTCCACTTT. This sequence encodes CASSLLISSYNSPLHF. The full variable domain, with the rest looked up from reference TRBV7-8 and TRBJ1-6, is GAGVSQSPRYKVAKRGQDVALRCDPISGHVSLFWYQQALGQGPEFLTYFQNEAQLDKSGLPSDRFFAERPEGSVSTLKIQRTQQEDSAVYLCASSLLISSYNSPLHFGNGTRLTVT.

This chain links TRBV19 with TRBJ2-7, with 9 bases aligning to TRBD1. With 4 bases clipped from V and 3 bases from J, the junction kept 4 bases outside the gene matches. The CDR3 has 14 amino acids. The germline CDR1 and CDR2 sequences are LNHDA and SQIVND (reference sequence). The CDR3 DNA is TGTGCCAGTAGTAGGGACAGGGTTAACTACGAGCAGTACTTC. This gives the protein CASSRDRVNYEQYF.